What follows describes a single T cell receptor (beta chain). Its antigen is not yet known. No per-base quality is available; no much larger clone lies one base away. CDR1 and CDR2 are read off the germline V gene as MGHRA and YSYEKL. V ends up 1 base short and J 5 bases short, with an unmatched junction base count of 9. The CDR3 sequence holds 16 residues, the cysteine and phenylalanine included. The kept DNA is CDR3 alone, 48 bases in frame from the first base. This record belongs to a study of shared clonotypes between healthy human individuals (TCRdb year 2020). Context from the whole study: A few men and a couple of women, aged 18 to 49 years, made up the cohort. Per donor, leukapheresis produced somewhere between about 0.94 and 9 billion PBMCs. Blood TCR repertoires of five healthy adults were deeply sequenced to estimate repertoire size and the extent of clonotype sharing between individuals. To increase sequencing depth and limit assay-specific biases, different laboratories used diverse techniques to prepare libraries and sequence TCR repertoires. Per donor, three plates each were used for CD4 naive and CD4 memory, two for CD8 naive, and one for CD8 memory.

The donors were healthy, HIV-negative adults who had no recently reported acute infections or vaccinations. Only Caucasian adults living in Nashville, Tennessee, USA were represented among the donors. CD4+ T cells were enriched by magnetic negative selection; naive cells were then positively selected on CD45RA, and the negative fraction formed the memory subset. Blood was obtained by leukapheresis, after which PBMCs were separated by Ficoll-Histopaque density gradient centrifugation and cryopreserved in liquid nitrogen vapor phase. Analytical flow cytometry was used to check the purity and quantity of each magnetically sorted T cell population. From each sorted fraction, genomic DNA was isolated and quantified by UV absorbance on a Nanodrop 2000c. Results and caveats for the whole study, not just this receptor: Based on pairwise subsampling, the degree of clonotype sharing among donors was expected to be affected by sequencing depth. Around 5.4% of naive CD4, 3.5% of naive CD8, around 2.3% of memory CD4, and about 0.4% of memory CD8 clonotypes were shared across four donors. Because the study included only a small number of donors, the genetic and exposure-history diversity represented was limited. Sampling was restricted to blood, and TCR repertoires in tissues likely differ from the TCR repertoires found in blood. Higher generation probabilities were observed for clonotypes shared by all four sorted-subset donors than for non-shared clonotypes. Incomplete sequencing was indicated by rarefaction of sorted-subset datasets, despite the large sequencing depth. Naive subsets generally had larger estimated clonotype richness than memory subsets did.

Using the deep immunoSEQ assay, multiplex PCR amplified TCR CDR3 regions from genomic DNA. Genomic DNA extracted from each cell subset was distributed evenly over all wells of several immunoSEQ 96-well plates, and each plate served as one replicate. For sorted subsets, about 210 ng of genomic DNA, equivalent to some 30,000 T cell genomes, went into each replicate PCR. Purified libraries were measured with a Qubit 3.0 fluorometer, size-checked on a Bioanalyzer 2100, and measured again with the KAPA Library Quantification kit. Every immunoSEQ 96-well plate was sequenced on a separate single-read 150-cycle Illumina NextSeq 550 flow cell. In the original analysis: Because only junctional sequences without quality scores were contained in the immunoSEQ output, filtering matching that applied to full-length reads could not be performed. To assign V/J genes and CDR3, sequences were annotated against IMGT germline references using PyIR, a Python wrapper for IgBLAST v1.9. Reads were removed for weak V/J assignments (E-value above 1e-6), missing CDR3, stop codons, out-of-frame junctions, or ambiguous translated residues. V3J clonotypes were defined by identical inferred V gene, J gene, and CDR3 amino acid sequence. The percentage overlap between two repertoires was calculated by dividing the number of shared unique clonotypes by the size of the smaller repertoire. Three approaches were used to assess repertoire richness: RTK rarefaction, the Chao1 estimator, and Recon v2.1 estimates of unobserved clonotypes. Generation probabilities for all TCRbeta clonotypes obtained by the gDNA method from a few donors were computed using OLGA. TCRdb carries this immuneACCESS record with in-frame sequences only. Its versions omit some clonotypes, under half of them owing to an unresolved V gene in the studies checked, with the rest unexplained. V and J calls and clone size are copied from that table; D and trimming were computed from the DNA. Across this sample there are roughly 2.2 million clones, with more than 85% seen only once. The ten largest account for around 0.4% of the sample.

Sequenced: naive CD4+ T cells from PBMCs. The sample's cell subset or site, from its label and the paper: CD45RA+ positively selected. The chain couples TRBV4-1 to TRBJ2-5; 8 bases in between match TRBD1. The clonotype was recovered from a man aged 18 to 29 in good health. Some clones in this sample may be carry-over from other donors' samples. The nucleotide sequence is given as TGCGCCAGCAGCCAAGGGCAGGGGGCAGGGCCGGAGACCCAGTACTTC. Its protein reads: CASSQGQGAGPETQYF.